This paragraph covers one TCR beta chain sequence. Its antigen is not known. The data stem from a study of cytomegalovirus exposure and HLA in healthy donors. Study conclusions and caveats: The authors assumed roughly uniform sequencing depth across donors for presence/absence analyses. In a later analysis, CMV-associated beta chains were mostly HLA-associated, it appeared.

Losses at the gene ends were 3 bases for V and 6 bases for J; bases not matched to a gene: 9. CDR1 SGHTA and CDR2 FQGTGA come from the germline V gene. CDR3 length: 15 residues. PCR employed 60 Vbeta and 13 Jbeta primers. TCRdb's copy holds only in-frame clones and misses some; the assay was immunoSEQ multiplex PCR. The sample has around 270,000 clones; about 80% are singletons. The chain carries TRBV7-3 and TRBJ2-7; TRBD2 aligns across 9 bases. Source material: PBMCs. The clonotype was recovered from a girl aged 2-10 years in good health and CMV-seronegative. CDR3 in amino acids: CASSFEAGGTREQYF. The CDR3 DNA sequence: TGTGCCAGCAGCTTCGAAGCGGGAGGAACTCGCGAGCAGTACTTC.